These T cell receptor delta chains were read from a single sample in a study of Vδ1+ human thymocytes. TCRdb called clones anew from the multiplex PCR reads with CATT. Of 23,000 or so delta-chain clones listed, approximately 7% are singletons. Sequenced input: Vdelta1+ gamma-delta thymocytes from the thymus. The receptors were sampled from a girl in the first two years of life who had congenital heart surgery. CDR3s include the opening cysteine and the closing phenylalanine or tryptophan. A D gene is named only where the DNA matches it firmly. Some rows have no size entry. The others give once, few or many, or a class for an expanded clone.

-	TRDV2	TRDJ1	-	TGTGCCTGTGACACGGTCCCCTGCCCAAACACCTATAAACTCATCTTT	CACDTVPCPNTYKLIF
-	TRAV29/DV5	TRDJ1	medium-sized	TGTGCAGCAAGAGTCCAGTCCTCCCAACTGGGCCTCATCTTT	CAARVQSSQLGLIF
TRDD3	TRDV1	TRDJ1	few	TGTGCTCTTGGGGAACTAGTAAGCCCCACTGAGGGGGGATTAGCCGATAAACTCATCTTT	CALGELVSPTEGGLADKLIF
-	TRDV1	TRDJ1	few	TGTGCTCTTGGGGAAGCCCCCACCTGGGGACATGAGTGGACCGATAAACTCATCTTT	CALGEAPTWGHEWTDKLIF
-	TRDV1	TRDJ1	few	TGTGCTCTTGGGGAACTGGGTCTCAAACTCATCTTT	CALGELGLKLIF
TRDD3	TRDV1	TRDJ1	-	TGTGCTCTTGGGGAAACTTCAGATCTGGGGGCGAAGTACACCGATAAACTCATCTTT	CALGETSDLGAKYTDKLIF
TRDD3	TRDV1	TRDJ1	few	TGTGCTCTTGGGGATAAGGGAGGGGGATACCCGATAGGTCTCGATAAACTCATCTTT	CALGDKGGGYPIGLDKLIF
TRDD3	TRDV1	TRDJ1	-	TGTGCTCTTGGGGAACTAACTTCCTACGTACTGGGGGATAGGAAGGGCACCGATAAACTCATCTTT	CALGELTSYVLGDRKGTDKLIF
-	TRDV1	TRDJ1	few	TGTGCTCTTGCCCCACCCGACCCAGGTCGGCTCATCTTT	CALAPPDPGRLIF
-	TRDV1	TRDJ1	few	TGTGCTCTTGGGGAACTAAGATTCTCCGGTTTCTACACCGATAAACTCATCTTT	CALGELRFSGFYTDKLIF
-	TRDV1	TRDJ1	few	TGTGCTCTTGGGGAACAATTTCCTAGGGGGGATCCAACCGATAAACTCATCTTT	CALGEQFPRGDPTDKLIF
TRDD3	TRDV1	TRDJ1	few	TGTGCTCTTGGGGAAGACCTTTTTGGCCCTTGGGGGATACGGGGCACCGATAAACTCATCTTT	CALGEDLFGPWGIRGTDKLIF
TRDD3	TRDV1	TRDJ1	-	TGTGCTCTTGGGGAGGCTCCGACGCGGGGGATACACGGAGTTCACACCGATAAACTCATCTTT	CALGEAPTRGIHGVHTDKLIF
-	TRDV1	TRDJ1	few	TGTGCTCTTGGGGAACTAGGGGGTCCTTGGTACACCGATAAACTTATCTTT	CALGELGGPWYTDKLIF
-	TRDV1	TRDJ1	-	TGTGCTCTTGGGGTCGGGGGGGAAACCGATAAACTCATCTTT	CALGVGGETDKLIF
-	TRAV29/DV5	TRDJ1	-	TGTGCAGCAAGCCCGAGGGGGCTATTGGGGTTACCGACCGATAAACTCATCTTT	CAASPRGLLGLPTDKLIF
-	TRDV1	TRDJ1	-	TGTGCTCTTGGGGAACTTCATCGAAATCCCACCGATAAACTCATCTTT	CALGELHRNPTDKLIF
TRDD3	TRDV2	TRDJ3	few	TGTGCCTGTGACACTCGTACTGGGGGCTCCCCCTCCTGGGACACCCGACAGATGTTTTTC	CACDTRTGGSPSWDTRQMFF
-	TRDV1	TRDJ1	few	TGTGCTCTTGGGAGTTTCGGGCCCTGTCCTGGGCTCTGGGGACTCATCTTT	CALGSFGPCPGLWGLIF
TRDD3	TRDV1	TRDJ1	-	TGTGCTCTTGGGGAACTGAAGCGGAAAAAACTATCTCGGCCTTCCCCTCGTACTGGGGGTACCGATAAACTCATCTTT	CALGELKRKKLSRPSPRTGGTDKLIF
TRDD3	TRDV1	TRDJ1	-	TGTGCTCTTGGGGCCGTGGTCGTTCTGGGGGATATTCGGTGTAGCACCGATAAACTCATCTTT	CALGAVVVLGDIRCSTDKLIF
TRDD3	TRDV1	TRDJ1	few	TGTGCTCTTGGGCCCCGGGGCTACGTGGCTGGGGGCTCCACGTACACCGGTAAACTCATCTTT	CALGPRGYVAGGSTYTGKLIF
-	TRDV1	TRDJ1	few	TGTGCTCTTGGGGAACTAGAACTCCCTTCCTTCCCCTTTTTTACGAGACTGGGGAATAAACTCATCTTT	CALGELELPSFPFFTRLGNKLIF
-	TRDV1	TRDJ1	few	TGTGCTCGTGGGACGTCTGGGTACCGGGGACCGACCAAACTCATCTTT	CARGTSGYRGPTKLIF
-	TRDV1	TRDJ1	few	TGTGCTCTTGGGGACATTCTTCCTACTGGGGGAGAACTCACCGATAAACTCATCTTT	CALGDILPTGGELTDKLIF
TRDD3	TRDV1	TRDJ1	-	TGTGCTCTTGGGAAGCCTATTACTGGGGGACAGTACACCGATAAACTCATCTTT	CALGKPITGGQYTDKLIF
TRDD3	TRDV1	TRDJ1	-	TGTGCTCTTGGGGAAAATCGTCCGACTGGGGGATTAAACACCGATAAACTCATCTTT	CALGENRPTGGLNTDKLIF